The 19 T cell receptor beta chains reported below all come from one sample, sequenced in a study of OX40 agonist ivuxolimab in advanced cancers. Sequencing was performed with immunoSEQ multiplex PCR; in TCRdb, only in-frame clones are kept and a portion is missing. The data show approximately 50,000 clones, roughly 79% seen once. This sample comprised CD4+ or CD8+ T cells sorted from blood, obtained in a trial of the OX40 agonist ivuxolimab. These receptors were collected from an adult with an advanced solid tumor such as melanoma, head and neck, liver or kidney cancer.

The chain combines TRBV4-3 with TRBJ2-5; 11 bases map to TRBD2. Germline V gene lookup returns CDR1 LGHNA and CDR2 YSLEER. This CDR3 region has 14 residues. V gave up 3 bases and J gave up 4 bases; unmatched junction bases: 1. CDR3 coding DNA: TGCGCCAGCAGCCATAGCGGGGGGGTAGAGACCCAGTACTTC. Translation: CASSHSGGVETQYF.

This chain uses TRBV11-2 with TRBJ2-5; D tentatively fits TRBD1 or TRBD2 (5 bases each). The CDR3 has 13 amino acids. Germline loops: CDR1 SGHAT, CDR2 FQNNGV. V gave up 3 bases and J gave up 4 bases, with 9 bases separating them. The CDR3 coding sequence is TGTGCCAGCAGCTTCACGGGGACAGAGACCCAGTACTTC. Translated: CASSFTGTETQYF.

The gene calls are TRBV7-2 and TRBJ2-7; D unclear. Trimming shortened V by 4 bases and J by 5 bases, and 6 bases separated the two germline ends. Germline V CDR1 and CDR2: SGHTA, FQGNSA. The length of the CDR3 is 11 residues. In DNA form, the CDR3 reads TGTGCCAGCAGCTCGGTGGACGAGCAGTACTTC. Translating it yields CASSSVDEQYF.

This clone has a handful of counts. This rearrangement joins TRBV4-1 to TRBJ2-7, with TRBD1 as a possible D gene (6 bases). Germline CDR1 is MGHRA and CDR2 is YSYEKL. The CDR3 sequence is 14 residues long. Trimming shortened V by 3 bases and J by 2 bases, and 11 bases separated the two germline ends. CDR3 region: CASSHTRGTYEQYF. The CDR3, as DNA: TGCGCCAGCAGCCACACTAGGGGGACCTACGAGCAGTACTTC.

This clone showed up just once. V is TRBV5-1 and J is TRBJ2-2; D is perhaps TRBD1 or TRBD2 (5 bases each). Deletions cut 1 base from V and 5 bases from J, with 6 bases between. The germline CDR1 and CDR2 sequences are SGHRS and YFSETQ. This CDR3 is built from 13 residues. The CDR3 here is CASSLWGTGELFF. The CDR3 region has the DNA TGCGCCAGCAGCTTGTGGGGGACCGGGGAGCTGTTTTTT.

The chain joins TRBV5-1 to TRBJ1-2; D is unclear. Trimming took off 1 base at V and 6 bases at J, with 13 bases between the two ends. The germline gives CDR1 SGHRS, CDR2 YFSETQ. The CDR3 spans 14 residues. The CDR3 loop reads CASSLSGLSDGYTF. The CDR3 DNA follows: TGCGCCAGCAGCTTGTCGGGCCTATCGGATGGCTACACCTTC.

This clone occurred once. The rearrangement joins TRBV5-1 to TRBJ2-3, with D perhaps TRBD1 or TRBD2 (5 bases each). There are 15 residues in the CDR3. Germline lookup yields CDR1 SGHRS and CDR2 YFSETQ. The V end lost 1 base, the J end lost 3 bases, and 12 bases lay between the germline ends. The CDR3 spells CASSLYGAGTDTQYF. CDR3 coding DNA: TGCGCCAGCAGCTTGTACGGGGCAGGGACAGATACGCAGTATTTT.

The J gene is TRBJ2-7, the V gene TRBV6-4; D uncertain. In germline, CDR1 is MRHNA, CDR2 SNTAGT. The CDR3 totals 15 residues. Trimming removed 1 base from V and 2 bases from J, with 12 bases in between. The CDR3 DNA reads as TGTGCCAGCAGTGACTGTCCCCCCTGGACCTACGAGCAGTACTTC. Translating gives CASSDCPPWTYEQYF.

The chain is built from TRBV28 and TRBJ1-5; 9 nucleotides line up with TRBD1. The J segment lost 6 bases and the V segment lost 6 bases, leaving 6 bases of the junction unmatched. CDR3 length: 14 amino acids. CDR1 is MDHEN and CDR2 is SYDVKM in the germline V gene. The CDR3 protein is CASRWDRVIQPQHF. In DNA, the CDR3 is TGTGCCAGCAGGTGGGACAGGGTTATTCAGCCCCAGCATTTT. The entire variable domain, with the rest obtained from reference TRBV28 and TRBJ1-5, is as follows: DVKVTQSSRYLVKRTGEKVFLECVQDMDHENMFWYRQDPGLGLRLIYFSYDVKMKEKGDIPEGYSVSREKKERFSLILESASTNQTSMYLCASRWDRVIQPQHFGDGTRLSIL.

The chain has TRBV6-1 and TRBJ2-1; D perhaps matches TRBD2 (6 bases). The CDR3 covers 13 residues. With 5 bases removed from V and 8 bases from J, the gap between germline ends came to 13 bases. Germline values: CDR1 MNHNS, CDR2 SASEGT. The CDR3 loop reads CASSFRLVHEQFF. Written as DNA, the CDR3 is TGTGCCAGCAGTTTTCGACTAGTTCATGAGCAGTTCTTC.

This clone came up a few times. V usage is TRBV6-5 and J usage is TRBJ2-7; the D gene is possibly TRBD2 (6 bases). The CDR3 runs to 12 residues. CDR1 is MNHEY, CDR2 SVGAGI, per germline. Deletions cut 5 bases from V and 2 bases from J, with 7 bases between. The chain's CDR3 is CASSGTPYEQYF. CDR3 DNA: TGTGCCAGCAGTGGGACTCCCTACGAGCAGTACTTC.

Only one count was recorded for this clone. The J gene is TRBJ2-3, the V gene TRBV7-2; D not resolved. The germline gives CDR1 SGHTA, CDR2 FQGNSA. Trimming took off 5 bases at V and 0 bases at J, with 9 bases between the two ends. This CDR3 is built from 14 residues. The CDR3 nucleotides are TGTGCCAGCAGCCCCATGTATAGCACAGATACGCAGTATTTT. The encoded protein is CASSPMYSTDTQYF.

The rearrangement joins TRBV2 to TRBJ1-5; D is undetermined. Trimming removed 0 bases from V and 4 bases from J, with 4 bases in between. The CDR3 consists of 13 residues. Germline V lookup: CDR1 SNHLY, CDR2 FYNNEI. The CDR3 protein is CASSEAENQPQHF. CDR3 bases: TGTGCCAGCAGTGAAGCAGAGAATCAGCCCCAGCATTTT.

CDR3 nucleotides: TGTGCCAGCAGCTTGGAGAGCTCCTACAATGAGCAGTTCTTC. Its translation: CASSLESSYNEQFF. The V gene is TRBV7-6, the J gene TRBJ2-1; D remains unclear. Between the trimmed V and J ends, which lost 3 bases and 0 bases, there was a span of 6 bases. The CDR3 sequence is 14 residues long. Germline CDR1 reads SGHVS; CDR2 reads FNYEAQ.

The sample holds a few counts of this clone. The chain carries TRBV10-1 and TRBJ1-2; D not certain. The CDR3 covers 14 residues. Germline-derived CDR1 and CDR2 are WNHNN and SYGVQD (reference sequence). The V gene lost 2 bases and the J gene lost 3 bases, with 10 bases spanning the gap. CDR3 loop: CASSENLGDYGYTF. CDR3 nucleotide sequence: TGCGCCAGCAGTGAGAACCTTGGGGACTATGGCTACACCTTC.

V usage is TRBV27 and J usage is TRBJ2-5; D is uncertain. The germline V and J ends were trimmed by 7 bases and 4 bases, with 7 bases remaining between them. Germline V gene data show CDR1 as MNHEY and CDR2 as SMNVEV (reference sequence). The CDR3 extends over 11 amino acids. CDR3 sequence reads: CASTLGETQYF. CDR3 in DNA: TGTGCCAGCACCCTTGGAGAGACCCAGTACTTC.

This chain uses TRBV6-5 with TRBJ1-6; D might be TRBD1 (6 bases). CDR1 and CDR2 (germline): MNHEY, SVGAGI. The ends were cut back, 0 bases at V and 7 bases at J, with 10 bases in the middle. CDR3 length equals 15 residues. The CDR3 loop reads CASSYSNRDNSPLHF. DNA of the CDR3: TGTGCCAGCAGTTACTCGAACAGGGACAATTCACCCCTCCACTTT.

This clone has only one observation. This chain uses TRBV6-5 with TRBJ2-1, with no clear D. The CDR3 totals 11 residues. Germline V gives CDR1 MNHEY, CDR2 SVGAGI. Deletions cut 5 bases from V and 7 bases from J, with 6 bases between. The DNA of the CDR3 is TGTGCCAGCAGTAAACTAAATGAGCAGTTCTTC. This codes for CASSKLNEQFF.

The CDR3 region is CASSIGGAWNTEAFF. The CDR3 nucleotides are TGTGCCAGTAGTATTGGGGGGGCTTGGAACACTGAAGCTTTCTTT. V is TRBV19 and J is TRBJ1-1; D possibly corresponds to TRBD1 (6 bases). Germline CDR1 LNHDA, CDR2 SQIVND (reference sequence). This CDR3 spans 15 amino acids. V was shortened by 3 bases and J by 1 base, with 12 bases between the two germline ends.